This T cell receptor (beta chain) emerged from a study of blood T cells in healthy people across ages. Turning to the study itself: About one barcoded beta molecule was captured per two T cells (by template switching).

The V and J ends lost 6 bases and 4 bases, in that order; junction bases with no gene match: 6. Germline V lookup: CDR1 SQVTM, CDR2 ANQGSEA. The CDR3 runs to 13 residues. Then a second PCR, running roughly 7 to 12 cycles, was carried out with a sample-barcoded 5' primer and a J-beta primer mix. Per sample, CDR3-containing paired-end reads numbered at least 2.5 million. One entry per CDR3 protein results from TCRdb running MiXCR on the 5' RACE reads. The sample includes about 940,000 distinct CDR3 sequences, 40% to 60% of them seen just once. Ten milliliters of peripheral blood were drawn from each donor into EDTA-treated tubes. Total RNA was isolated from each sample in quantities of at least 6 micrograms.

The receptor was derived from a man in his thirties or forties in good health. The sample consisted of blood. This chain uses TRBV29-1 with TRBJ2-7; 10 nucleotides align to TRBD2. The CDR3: CSVLTSGRYEQYF. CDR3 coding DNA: TGCAGCGTGTTGACTAGCGGGCGGTACGAGCAGTACTTC.